This paragraph reports one TCR beta chain. What it recognizes is unknown. The sample comes from a study of T cells in tumors after PD-1 blockade. Study-level information: Prior checkpoint blockade, systemic immunosuppressant use, or anti-cancer therapy within 4 weeks excluded patients. A subset received ongoing vismodegib 150 mg daily alongside anti-PD-1 therapy.

Sequenced by immunoSEQ multiplex PCR; TCRdb stores in-frame clones only, minus some. Among approximately 47,000 clones listed, more than 60% were seen once. Findings of the study overall: Peripheral recruitment is suggested, as some novel exhausted tumor clones were in pre-treatment blood.

Sequenced here: PBMCs, sampled before anti-PD-1 therapy. This clonotype originated in a human donor with advanced basal cell or squamous cell carcinoma (not recorded which).

The CDR3 sequence: CAISDHVDSGNTIYF. CDR3 sequence (DNA): TGTGCCATCAGTGATCACGTGGACTCTGGAAACACCATATATTTT. The chain combines TRBV10-3 with TRBJ1-3; D ambiguous. V lost 3 bases and J lost 0, with 9 bases in between. The CDR3 is made up of 15 amino acids. The germline CDR1 and CDR2 sequences are ENHRY and SYGVKD.